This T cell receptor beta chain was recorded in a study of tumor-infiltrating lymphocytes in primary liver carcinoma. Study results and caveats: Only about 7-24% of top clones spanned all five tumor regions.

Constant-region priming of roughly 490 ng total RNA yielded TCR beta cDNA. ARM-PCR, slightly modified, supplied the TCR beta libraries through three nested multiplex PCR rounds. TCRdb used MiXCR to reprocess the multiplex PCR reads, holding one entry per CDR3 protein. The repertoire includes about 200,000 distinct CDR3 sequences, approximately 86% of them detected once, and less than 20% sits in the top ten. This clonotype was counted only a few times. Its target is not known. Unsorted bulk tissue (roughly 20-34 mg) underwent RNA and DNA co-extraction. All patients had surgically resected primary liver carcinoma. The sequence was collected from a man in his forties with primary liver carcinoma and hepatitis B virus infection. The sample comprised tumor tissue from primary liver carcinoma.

CDR3 sequence reads: CASSTSGGWSYEQYF. CDR3 nucleotides: TGCGCCAGCAGCACATCCGGGGGGTGGTCCTACGAGCAGTACTTC. The rearrangement uses TRBV5-1 and TRBJ2-7; TRBD2 agrees at 7 bases. This CDR3 spans 15 amino acids. After removal of 4 bases from V and 1 base from J, the junction contained 8 bases not matched to a gene. Germline loops: CDR1 SGHRS, CDR2 YFSETQ. Full variable domain (outside the CDR3, taken from reference TRBV5-1 and TRBJ2-7): KAGVTQTPRYLIKTRGQQVTLSCSPISGHRSVSWYQQTPGQGLQFLFEYFSETQRNKGNFPGRFSGRQFSNSRSEMNVSTLELGDSALYLCASSTSGGWSYEQYFGPGTRLTVT.